The source of this T cell receptor beta chain is a study of blood T cell repertoires in COVID-19. The J segment lost 4 bases and the V segment lost 4 bases, leaving 5 bases of the junction unmatched. Germline loops: CDR1 LNHDA, CDR2 SQIVND (reference sequence). This CDR3 spans 14 amino acids. Sequenced by immunoSEQ multiplex PCR; TCRdb stores in-frame clones only, minus some. The table includes roughly 200,000 clones, approximately 84% detected once. This clone was counted a few times. What was sequenced was peripheral blood. This receptor was identified in a man aged 80 or over with acute or convalescent COVID-19. This chain joins TRBV19 and TRBJ2-7; 9 nucleotides align to TRBD2. The CDR3 nucleotides read TGTGCCAGTAGTACGGGCGGGAGGGCATACGAGCAGTACTTC. Translation: CASSTGGRAYEQYF.